The 31 T cell receptor beta chains given below trace back to one sample, sequenced in a study of blood T cell repertoires in COVID-19. Profiled with immunoSEQ multiplex PCR; TCRdb holds only in-frame clones, not every one. The data show around 470,000 clones, roughly 89% seen once. The sample was peripheral blood. Every receptor here comes from a man aged 18 to 29 with COVID-19, enrolled during active disease.

This chain connects TRBV6-5 to TRBJ1-1; D remains ambiguous. The germline CDR1 and CDR2 sequences are MNHEY and SVGAGI. Trimming cost V 0 bases and J 4 bases, with 9 bases left between them. The CDR3 sequence is 14 residues long. In DNA, the CDR3 is TGTGCCAGCAGTTACTCGTCGGGGTTCACTGAAGCTTTCTTT. Protein sequence: CASSYSSGFTEAFF.

The rearrangement uses TRBV5-5 and TRBJ2-1; 10 nucleotides agree with TRBD2. V gave up 1 base and J gave up 4 bases; unmatched junction bases: 5. Germline loops: CDR1 SGHKS, CDR2 YYEKEE (reference sequence). CDR3 length: 16 residues. The CDR3 sequence is CASSLFLAGEYNEQFF. In DNA form, the CDR3 reads TGTGCCAGCAGCTTGTTTCTAGCGGGAGAGTACAATGAGCAGTTCTTC.

The chain has TRBV2 and TRBJ1-6, with TRBD1 matching 8 bases. V shed 5 bases and J 7 bases; nucleotides not matched to a gene: 4. The CDR3 is made up of 14 amino acids. CDR1 is SNHLY, CDR2 FYNNEI, per germline. Here the CDR3 reads CASSMDRANSPLHF. The CDR3 coding sequence is TGTGCCAGCAGTATGGACAGGGCAAATTCACCCCTCCACTTT.

V usage is TRBV6-6 and J usage is TRBJ1-1; TRBD1 aligns across 7 bases. CDR1 is MNHNY and CDR2 is SVGAGI in the germline V gene (reference sequence). The length of the CDR3 is 15 residues. The ends lost 5 bases at V and 0 bases at J; junction bases unmatched: 6. CDR3 in DNA: TGTGCCAGCAGTCCCATCGGGACAGTGAACACTGAAGCTTTCTTT. Protein product: CASSPIGTVNTEAFF.

The genes are TRBV19 and TRBJ2-3; D uncertain. V dropped 0 bases and J dropped 4 bases, with 5 bases sitting between them. Germline V gene sequence: CDR1 LNHDA, CDR2 SQIVND (reference sequence). This CDR3 has 13 residues. CDR3 residues: CASSIDRADTQYF. The CDR3 DNA reads TGTGCCAGTAGTATAGATCGGGCAGATACGCAGTATTTT.

The V and J genes are TRBV30 and TRBJ1-2; 9 nucleotides agree with TRBD1. The CDR3 loop spans 16 amino acids. The J segment lost 3 bases and the V segment lost 4 bases, leaving 12 bases of the junction unmatched. Germline CDR1 GTSNPN, CDR2 SVGIG (reference sequence). The CDR3: CAWKGGLGQGYYGYTF. In nucleotides, the CDR3 is TGTGCCTGGAAAGGGGGCCTGGGACAGGGTTACTATGGCTACACCTTC.

The chain combines TRBV19 with TRBJ2-7, with 8 bases lining up with TRBD1. V shed 7 bases and J 1 base; nucleotides not matched to a gene: 9. Looked up from germline, CDR1 is LNHDA and CDR2 is SQIVND (reference sequence). This CDR3 spans 15 amino acids. CDR3 DNA: TGTGCCAGTACCTTCGGACAGGGAGGTTCCTACGAGCAGTACTTC. Translating it yields CASTFGQGGSYEQYF.

Only one count was recorded for this clone. This chain uses TRBV27 with TRBJ2-3; 10 bases are a match to TRBD2. Germline loops: CDR1 MNHEY, CDR2 SMNVEV (reference sequence). The CDR3 has 14 amino acids. After removal of 4 bases from V and 5 bases from J, the junction contained 3 bases not matched to a gene. The DNA for the CDR3 is TGTGCCAGCAGTTCAGCGGGAGGGATAGATACGCAGTATTTT. Amino acid sequence: CASSSAGGIDTQYF.

The rearrangement links TRBV10-1 to TRBJ2-2, with a possible D match to TRBD2 (6 bases). V lost 5 bases to trimming and J lost 6 bases, with 16 bases between them. CDR1 and CDR2 (germline): WNHNN, SYGVQD (reference sequence). The length of the CDR3 is 15 residues. The CDR3 bases are TGCGCCAGCAGTCCCGGGTGGCAGCGGGCCGGGGAGCTGTTTTTT. It specifies CASSPGWQRAGELFF.

The gene calls are TRBV7-3 and TRBJ2-1; 12 nucleotides match TRBD2. V trimming: 1 base; J trimming: 9 bases; junction bases outside the gene matches: 4. The germline CDR1 and CDR2 sequences are SGHTA and FQGTGA. The CDR3 totals 15 residues. The CDR3 reads CASSLRLAGVGEQFF. CDR3 in DNA: TGTGCCAGCAGCTTAAGACTAGCGGGAGTGGGTGAGCAGTTCTTC.

This clone occurred once. The rearrangement links TRBV7-9 to TRBJ2-5; no reliable D call. The CDR3 totals 12 residues. Trimming took 2 bases from V and 5 from J, leaving 6 bases between them. CDR1 is SEHNR, CDR2 FQNEAQ, per germline (reference sequence). In nucleotides, the CDR3 is TGTGCCAGCAGCTTACAGATGGAGACCCAGTACTTC. Its translation is CASSLQMETQYF.

The chain recombines TRBV3-1 (or the pseudogene TRBV3-2) with TRBJ2-3; 7 positions agree with TRBD2. The germline V gene encodes CDR1 LGHDT and CDR2 YNNKEL (reference sequence). V was clipped by 4 bases and J by 2 bases; unmatched bases: 6. This CDR3 has 15 residues. The CDR3 is CASSRQAGTTDTQYF. The CDR3 region has the DNA TGTGCCAGCAGCCGACAAGCGGGGACCACAGATACGCAGTATTTT.

Written as DNA, the CDR3 is TGTGCCAGCAGCCCGCGGGACCAAGACGTCGGGCAGTACTTC. This gives the protein CASSPRDQDVGQYF. The chain carries TRBV2 and TRBJ2-7; D possibly corresponds to TRBD2 (6 bases). Germline CDR1 reads SNHLY; CDR2 reads FYNNEI. The CDR3 totals 14 residues. The V end was cut by 6 bases, the J end by 9 bases, with 21 bases between.

This clone is medium-sized (0.01 to 0.1%) in the sample. This chain links TRBV6-5 with TRBJ1-2, with D perhaps matching TRBD1 (6 bases). The germline V gene encodes CDR1 MNHEY and CDR2 SVGAGI. Trimming took 5 bases from V and 7 from J, leaving 14 bases between them. The length of the CDR3 is 13 residues. The CDR3 region has the DNA TGTGCCAGCAGTCGCCAGGGGAAGCTTGGCTACACCTTC. Its translation: CASSRQGKLGYTF.

The V call is TRBV6-2 or TRBV6-3, the J call TRBJ2-2; D is ambiguous. The germline V and J ends were trimmed by 2 bases and 3 bases, with 7 bases remaining between them. CDR3 length: 14 residues. Germline V gene sequence: CDR1 MNHEY, CDR2 SVGEGT. The CDR3 DNA reads as TGTGCCAGCAGTTACGTCCGGGACACCGGGGAGCTGTTTTTT. Its translation: CASSYVRDTGELFF.

The chain links TRBV7-9 to TRBJ2-7; D perhaps matches TRBD1 (7 bases). This CDR3 region has 14 residues. Germline CDR1 reads SEHNR; CDR2 reads FQNEAQ (reference sequence). V was pared by 5 bases and J by 5 bases, with 16 bases between. CDR3 loop: CASSLRQGGHEQYF. The CDR3 region has the DNA TGTGCCAGCAGCCTCAGACAGGGAGGCCACGAGCAGTACTTC.

In DNA form, the CDR3 reads TGTGCCATCAGTGTCGGACTAGCGGGGCGCACAGATACGCAGTATTTT. Amino acids: CAISVGLAGRTDTQYF. The genes are TRBV10-3 and TRBJ2-3, with TRBD2 matching 12 bases. With 4 bases clipped from V and 1 base from J, the junction kept 3 bases outside the gene matches. Germline CDR1 reads ENHRY; CDR2 reads SYGVKD. The CDR3 has 16 amino acids.

The J gene is TRBJ1-1, the V gene TRBV28, with 7 bases that match TRBD1. Trimming took 6 bases from V and 3 from J; bases not matched to a gene: 10. The CDR3 spans 15 residues. The germline CDR1 and CDR2 sequences are MDHEN and SYDVKM. In DNA form, the CDR3 reads TGTGCCAGCAGATTCGCCGGGACAGACCACACTGAAGCTTTCTTT. Translating gives CASRFAGTDHTEAFF.

This rearrangement joins TRBV5-1 to TRBJ1-6; a possible D gene is TRBD1 (5 bases). V was clipped by 0 bases and J by 5 bases, with 6 bases between them. The CDR3 is 14 residues long. Germline assignment: CDR1 SGHRS and CDR2 YFSETQ. The CDR3 here is CASSLGQNNSPLHF. CDR3 in DNA: TGCGCCAGCAGCTTGGGACAGAATAATTCACCCCTCCACTTT.

This sequence joins TRBV19 and TRBJ2-2; D is unresolved. V was trimmed by 5 bases and J by 6 bases, leaving 4 bases between them. CDR3 length: 11 residues. Germline V CDR1 and CDR2: LNHDA, SQIVND (reference sequence). CDR3 region: CASSSSGELFF. The CDR3 bases are TGTGCCAGTAGTTCTTCCGGGGAGCTGTTTTTT.

The chain uses TRBV7-9 and TRBJ2-1, with 9 bases lining up with TRBD1. Germline V gene sequence: CDR1 SEHNR, CDR2 FQNEAQ (reference sequence). Trimming cost V 3 bases and J 7 bases; bases outside gene matches: 10. The CDR3 consists of 16 residues. Here the CDR3 reads CASSFIQGAFENEQFF. CDR3 in DNA: TGTGCCAGCAGCTTCATACAGGGGGCCTTTGAGAATGAGCAGTTCTTC.

This chain links TRBV6-5 with TRBJ1-5; possibly TRBD1 for D (6 bases). Germline CDR1 MNHEY, CDR2 SVGAGI. V gave up 2 bases and J gave up 5 bases, with 10 bases separating them. This CDR3 comprises 14 residues. The CDR3 DNA follows: TGTGCCAGCAGTTACATGGGGGCAGATCAGCCCCAGCATTTT. Protein sequence: CASSYMGADQPQHF.

This clone was seen at least ten times. The rearrangement uses TRBV20-1 and TRBJ2-7, with a tentative D call TRBD1 (6 bases). CDR3 length: 15 residues. The V end was cut by 3 bases, the J end by 0 bases, with 15 bases between. The germline V gene has CDR1 DFQATT and CDR2 SNEGSKA (reference sequence). The CDR3 bases are TGCAGTGCTAGTCTGCAAGACAGGAGCTCCTACGAGCAGTACTTC. Its translation is CSASLQDRSSYEQYF.

CDR3 loop: CASSLQGSGTGELFF. The CDR3 coding sequence is TGTGCCAGCAGCCTCCAGGGAAGTGGAACCGGGGAGCTGTTTTTT. The V call is TRBV6-5, the J call TRBJ2-2; the D gene is possibly TRBD1 (5 bases). V lost 6 bases to trimming and J lost 5 bases, with 16 bases between them. The CDR3 is made up of 15 amino acids. Germline CDR1 MNHEY, CDR2 SVGAGI.

The chain has TRBV7-9 and TRBJ2-1; 7 nucleotides agree with TRBD2. The CDR3 runs 13 residues. Germline V gives CDR1 SEHNR, CDR2 FQNEAQ (reference sequence). V shed 0 bases and J 10 bases; nucleotides not matched to a gene: 3. The CDR3 region is CASSLAGGREQFF. The CDR3 nucleotides are TGTGCCAGCAGCTTAGCGGGAGGGAGGGAGCAGTTCTTC. Supplemented by reference TRBV7-9 and TRBJ2-1, the full variable domain reads DTGVSQNPRHKITKRGQNVTFRCDPISEHNRLYWYRQTLGQGPEFLTYFQNEAQLEKSRLLSDRFSAERPKGSFSTLEIQRTEQGDSAMYLCASSLAGGREQFFGPGTRLTVL.

On this clone: This sample includes further DNA sequences coding for the same CDR3. The chain's CDR3 is CASSAPSSYEQYF. The CDR3 DNA follows: TGTGCCAGCAGCGCCCCCAGCTCCTACGAGCAGTACTTC. The rearrangement uses TRBV9 and TRBJ2-7, with D uncertain. V was cut by 3 bases and J by 0 bases, with 7 bases left in between. Germline V lookup: CDR1 SGDLS, CDR2 YYNGEE. The CDR3 is made up of 13 amino acids.

The V gene is TRBV7-9, the J gene TRBJ1-6, with D maybe TRBD1 (6 bases). Between the trimmed V and J ends, which lost 4 bases and 8 bases, there was a span of 21 bases. The CDR3 contains 17 residues. Germline CDR1 is SEHNR and CDR2 is FQNEAQ (reference sequence). The CDR3: CASSSRPGTSSDSPLHF. CDR3 sequence (DNA): TGTGCCAGCAGCTCAAGACCCGGGACATCTTCGGATTCACCCCTCCACTTT.

This chain links TRBV14 with TRBJ2-7; 7 positions match TRBD1. The CDR3 covers 17 residues. Trimming cost V 0 bases and J 2 bases; bases outside gene matches: 10. The germline V gene encodes CDR1 SGHDN and CDR2 FVKESK. The CDR3 nucleotides read TGTGCCAGCAGCCAAGAGCCCCCAGGGACAGTAGCCTACGAGCAGTACTTC. It translates to CASSQEPPGTVAYEQYF.

The V gene is TRBV15, the J gene TRBJ2-7; D unresolved. This CDR3 region has 15 residues. In germline, CDR1 is LNHNV, CDR2 YYDKDF (reference sequence). Deletions cut 5 bases from V and 1 base from J, with 15 bases between. For the CDR3, the DNA is TGTGCCACCAGCCCCCAGCCTAGTAGATCCTACGAGCAGTACTTC. Translating gives CATSPQPSRSYEQYF. Combining the CDR3 with reference TRBV15 and TRBJ2-7 gives the whole variable domain DAMVIQNPRYQVTQFGKPVTLSCSQTLNHNVMYWYQQKSSQAPKLLFHYYDKDFNNEADTPDNFQSRRPNTSFCFLDIRSPGLGDTAMYLCATSPQPSRSYEQYFGPGTRLTVT.

This chain uses TRBV2 with TRBJ1-3; D call uncertain. Germline V lookup: CDR1 SNHLY, CDR2 FYNNEI. Deletions cut 6 bases from V and 2 bases from J, with 11 bases between. The CDR3 length is 14 residues. In nucleotides, the CDR3 is TGTGCCAGCAGGCGCGAGTCTCCTGGAAACACCATATATTTT. Amino acid sequence: CASRRESPGNTIYF.

The J gene is TRBJ2-1, the V gene TRBV5-6; D possibly corresponds to TRBD2 (5 bases). V was clipped by 1 base and J by 7 bases, with 15 bases between them. Germline values: CDR1 SGHDT, CDR2 YYEEEE. The CDR3 is 15 residues long. The CDR3 nucleotides are TGTGCCAGCAGCTTGAATCCCGGGCAGCGGAATGAGCAGTTCTTC. This gives the protein CASSLNPGQRNEQFF.